The 29 T cell receptor beta chains below all came from one sample that was sequenced in a study of cytomegalovirus exposure and HLA in healthy donors (dated by TCRdb to the late 2010s). Libraries were made using the immunoSEQ multiplex PCR assay. For the multiplex PCR, a mixture combining 60 forward primers for TCR Vbeta segments and 13 reverse primers for TCR Jbeta segments was used. This is the immuneACCESS table as TCRdb keeps it, with only in-frame sequences that have V and J called. A part of the clones is gone; compared with another copy, unresolved V genes explain less than half, and the rest is unexplained. Here the sample has over 100,000 clones; under 70% occur a single time. The ten largest clones add up to approximately 1.5% of the sample. The material sequenced was PBMCs. These receptors all stem from a man between 18 and 29 years old in good health and CMV-seronegative.

This clone came up a few times. The chain couples TRBV6-5 to TRBJ1-3; no clear D. The CDR3 is 14 residues long. The germline V gene has CDR1 MNHEY and CDR2 SVGAGI. V lost 6 bases to trimming and J lost 1 base, with 10 bases between them. In DNA, the CDR3 is TGTGCCAGCAGAAACACGATTTCTGGAAACACCATATATTTT. It translates to CASRNTISGNTIYF.

This clone was counted between two and nine times. The chain links TRBV7-9 to TRBJ2-7; a weak D match, TRBD1 (6 bases). V shed 5 bases and J shed 2 bases, with 10 bases lying between them. The CDR3 extends over 13 amino acids. The germline gives CDR1 SEHNR, CDR2 FQNEAQ (reference sequence). The CDR3 loop is CASSPGDPYEQYF. In DNA, the CDR3 is TGTGCCAGCAGCCCAGGGGACCCCTACGAGCAGTACTTC. Full variable domain (rest looked up from reference TRBV7-9 and TRBJ2-7): DTGVSQNPRHKITKRGQNVTFRCDPISEHNRLYWYRQTLGQGPEFLTYFQNEAQLEKSRLLSDRFSAERPKGSFSTLEIQRTEQGDSAMYLCASSPGDPYEQYFGPGTRLTVT.

The gene calls are TRBV18 and TRBJ2-5; TRBD2 might be the D (6 bases). The CDR3 consists of 14 residues. Per germline, CDR1 KGHSH and CDR2 LQKENI. V dropped 0 bases and J dropped 4 bases, with 9 bases sitting between them. DNA for the CDR3: TGTGCCAGCTCACCACCGGCTAGCGCAGAGACCCAGTACTTC. Translation gives CASSPPASAETQYF.

V and J are TRBV2 and TRBJ1-5; D is undetermined. The CDR3 is 15 amino acids. Trimming pared 5 bases from V and 3 bases from J, leaving 14 bases between. The germline V gene encodes CDR1 SNHLY and CDR2 FYNNEI. The CDR3 sequence: CASSSRTRDNQPQHF. As DNA, the CDR3 is TGTGCCAGCAGTTCTCGGACTCGTGACAATCAGCCCCAGCATTTT.

The gene calls are TRBV30 and TRBJ1-2; D perhaps matches TRBD1 (6 bases). Between the trimmed V and J ends, which lost 3 bases and 8 bases, there was a span of 16 bases. Germline CDR1 reads GTSNPN; CDR2 reads SVGIG (reference sequence). CDR3 size: 13 residues. The CDR3 coding sequence is TGTGCCTGGAGCTTAGGGGGAGCCAAAGGCTACACCTTC. Translating it yields CAWSLGGAKGYTF. Full variable domain (outside the CDR3, taken from reference TRBV30 and TRBJ1-2): SQTIHQWPATLVQPVGSPLSLECTVEGTSNPNLYWYRQAAGRGLQLLFYSVGIGQISSEVPQNLSASRPQDRQFILSSKKLLLSDSGFYLCAWSLGGAKGYTFGSGTRLTVV.

This clone turned up a few times. V usage is TRBV28 and J usage is TRBJ2-1, with 7 bases fitting TRBD1. Looked up from germline, CDR1 is MDHEN and CDR2 is SYDVKM. V trimming: 5 bases; J trimming: 8 bases; junction bases outside the gene matches: 12. CDR3 size: 15 residues. CDR3 protein: CASSTPRQGRHEQFF. The CDR3 DNA sequence: TGTGCCAGCAGTACCCCGAGACAGGGTAGGCATGAGCAGTTCTTC.

The chain links TRBV13 to TRBJ2-3; TRBD2 matches 11 bases. The junction had 10 bases not matched to a gene; V was cut back by 3 bases and J by 5 bases. Germline V gene lookup returns CDR1 PRHDT and CDR2 FYEKMQ (reference sequence). The CDR3 runs to 17 residues. The CDR3 coding sequence is TGTGCCAGCAGCTTCCGCATGACACTAGCGGGGGTAGATACGCAGTATTTT. Its protein product is CASSFRMTLAGVDTQYF.

V is TRBV7-9 and J is TRBJ1-3; D is perhaps TRBD1 (5 bases). This CDR3 is 15 amino acids long. The V gene's germline CDR1 is SEHNR and CDR2 FQNEAQ (reference sequence). Trimming took 5 bases from V and 0 from J, leaving 11 bases between them. The CDR3 spells CASSLDRASGNTIYF. DNA of the CDR3: TGTGCCAGCAGCCTCGACAGAGCCTCTGGAAACACCATATATTTT.

This clone has just one count. This chain joins TRBV9 and TRBJ2-5; 8 positions match TRBD2. The assigned J gene may be wrong: the sequence end matches TRBJ2-7 better. This CDR3 is 16 amino acids long. Germline V gene lookup returns CDR1 SGDLS and CDR2 YYNGEE. The CDR3 loop is CASSVGPSGFSYEQYF. The CDR3 coding sequence is TGTGCCAGCAGCGTAGGGCCTAGCGGGTTTTCCTACGAGCAGTACTTC.

This chain joins TRBV2 and TRBJ2-7; 11 bases line up with TRBD1. The germline V gene encodes CDR1 SNHLY and CDR2 FYNNEI. The CDR3 is made up of 15 amino acids. Losses at the gene ends were 5 bases for V and 3 bases for J; bases not matched to a gene: 6. CDR3 sequence (DNA): TGTGCCAGCAGTCGTACCGGGACAGGGGGCTACGAGCAGTACTTC. It is translated as CASSRTGTGGYEQYF.

This clone was detected only a few times. This chain links TRBV7-9 with TRBJ1-4, with D possibly TRBD1 on 6 matching bases. This CDR3 has 13 amino acids. Germline V gives CDR1 SEHNR, CDR2 FQNEAQ (reference sequence). V was shortened by 8 bases and J by 5 bases, with 12 bases between the two germline ends. The chain's CDR3 is CASRQEPNEKLFF. As DNA, the CDR3 is TGTGCCAGCCGACAGGAGCCAAATGAAAAACTGTTTTTT.

CDR3 region: CASSARDSPYEQYF. In nucleotides, the CDR3 is TGTGCCAGCTCAGCCCGGGACAGTCCCTACGAGCAGTACTTC. The chain carries TRBV18 and TRBJ2-7; 7 nucleotides agree with TRBD1. CDR1 and CDR2 from the germline V gene are KGHSH and LQKENI. Trimming took 5 bases from V and 2 from J; bases not matched to a gene: 6. The CDR3 extends over 14 amino acids. The entire variable domain, with the rest obtained from reference TRBV18 and TRBJ2-7, is as follows: NAGVMQNPRHLVRRRGQEARLRCSPMKGHSHVYWYRQLPEEGLKFMVYLQKENIIDESGMPKERFSAEFPKEGPSILRIQQVVRGDSAAYFCASSARDSPYEQYFGPGTRLTVT.

V usage is TRBV5-6 and J usage is TRBJ2-7; D remains unclear. Deletions cut 8 bases from V and 0 bases from J, with 12 bases between. The germline gives CDR1 SGHDT, CDR2 YYEEEE. The CDR3 runs 13 residues. The CDR3 region has the DNA TGTGCCAGTTTAAGTCCAGTCTCCTACGAGCAGTACTTC. Its protein is CASLSPVSYEQYF.

The chain combines TRBV2 with TRBJ2-3; a weak D match, TRBD2 (5 bases). This CDR3 has 15 residues. V gave up 8 bases and J gave up 6 bases, with 21 bases separating them. Germline lookup yields CDR1 SNHLY and CDR2 FYNNEI. CDR3 in DNA: TGTGCCAGCGCCCAGGACTCCCGGCAGGCTGATACGCAGTATTTT. Translation: CASAQDSRQADTQYF.

This sequence joins TRBV15 and TRBJ1-2; the D is unclear. The CDR3 totals 14 residues. Trimming cost V 2 bases and J 4 bases, with 11 bases left between them. Germline CDR1 and CDR2: LNHNV and YYDKDF (reference sequence). The CDR3 is CATSRPVGVYGYTF. The CDR3, as DNA: TGTGCCACCAGCAGACCAGTGGGCGTCTATGGCTACACCTTC.

CDR3 protein: CATSRVGLAGTDTQYF. The CDR3 nucleotides are TGTGCCACCAGCAGGGTCGGACTAGCGGGCACAGATACGCAGTATTTT. The chain recombines TRBV15 with TRBJ2-3, with TRBD2 identical over 10 bases. J gave up 1 base and V 3 bases, and 4 bases lay outside the gene matches. Per the germline V gene, CDR1 is LNHNV and CDR2 is YYDKDF (reference sequence). This CDR3 contains 16 residues.

The rearrangement uses TRBV19 and TRBJ2-5, with 7 bases lining up with TRBD2. CDR1 is LNHDA, CDR2 SQIVND, per germline (reference sequence). V lost 11 bases to trimming and J lost 5 bases; unmatched junction nucleotides: 5. The CDR3 runs 11 residues. Here the CDR3 reads CASGGMETQYF. CDR3 bases: TGTGCCTCCGGGGGGATGGAGACCCAGTACTTC.

This clone came up a few times. The chain's CDR3 is CASSRALEPNTGELFF. CDR3 bases: TGTGCCAGCAGCCGAGCCTTAGAGCCAAACACCGGGGAGCTGTTTTTT. V usage is TRBV4-2 and J usage is TRBJ2-2; D gene ambiguous. CDR1 and CDR2 (germline): LGHNA, YNFKEQ. The ends were cut back, 4 bases at V and 2 bases at J, with 14 bases in the middle. The length of the CDR3 is 16 residues.

This clone has only one observation. V and J are TRBV7-9 and TRBJ1-1, with TRBD1 matching over 8 bases. Germline V CDR1 and CDR2: SEHNR, FQNEAQ (reference sequence). After removal of 5 bases from V and 6 bases from J, the junction contained 11 bases not matched to a gene. This CDR3 is built from 15 residues. CDR3: CASSDWAGGWSEAFF. DNA for the CDR3: TGTGCCAGCAGCGATTGGGCAGGGGGCTGGTCTGAAGCTTTCTTT.

The CDR3 DNA is TGCGCCAGCAGCCTCGGACTCACTGGCCGGGGCTACACCTTC. It specifies CASSLGLTGRGYTF. The V gene is TRBV4-3, the J gene TRBJ1-2, with D uncertain. Trimming left V 4 bases short and J 8 bases short, with 17 bases between. Per germline, CDR1 LGHNA and CDR2 YSLEER. This CDR3 has 14 amino acids.

This chain connects TRBV7-9 to TRBJ2-7; TRBD2 might be the D (5 bases). The germline V and J ends were trimmed by 3 bases and 2 bases, with 11 bases remaining between them. The CDR3 runs to 14 residues. Germline V gene lookup returns CDR1 SEHNR and CDR2 FQNEAQ (reference sequence). The CDR3 DNA follows: TGTGCCAGCAGCTTGAGTAGCGTGACCTACGAGCAGTACTTC. Translated: CASSLSSVTYEQYF.

V and J are TRBV2 and TRBJ2-7, with a possible D match to TRBD1 (6 bases). Germline V gene sequence: CDR1 SNHLY, CDR2 FYNNEI. The V and J ends lost 6 bases and 3 bases respectively, with 12 bases between them. The CDR3 sequence is 13 residues long. This CDR3 is CASRRQVYYEQYF. The CDR3 coding sequence is TGTGCCAGCAGACGACAGGTGTACTACGAGCAGTACTTC.

The genes are TRBV6-5 and TRBJ1-2, with TRBD1 identical over 8 bases. V lost 5 bases, J lost 7 bases, and 9 bases stayed unmatched. Germline-derived CDR1 and CDR2 are MNHEY and SVGAGI. This CDR3 region has 14 residues. CDR3 protein: CASSRQGTFGGYTF. Here the CDR3 DNA reads TGTGCCAGCAGTAGACAGGGGACGTTCGGTGGCTACACCTTC.

The sample holds a few counts of this clone. The CDR3 loop reads CASSSGTGAEQFF. CDR3 sequence (DNA): TGCGCCAGCAGCTCGGGGACAGGGGCCGAGCAGTTCTTC. V gene TRBV5-1 combines with J gene TRBJ2-1; 10 bases line up with TRBD1. Per germline, CDR1 SGHRS and CDR2 YFSETQ. CDR3 length equals 13 residues. V lost 3 bases and J lost 10; bases outside the gene matches: 4.

For this clone: One junction end does not reproduce the germline sequence, and a read error may be involved. This chain connects TRBV9 to TRBJ2-7, with 13 bases fitting TRBD2. CDR1 SGDLS and CDR2 YYNGEE come from the germline V gene. The CDR3 extends over 16 amino acids. Here the CDR3 DNA reads TGTGCCCGCAGCCCAAGGACTAGCGGGAGATCCTACGAGCAGTACTTC. Residues: CARSPRTSGRSYEQYF.

This clone has only a few counts. The chain couples TRBV6-6 to TRBJ2-5; perhaps TRBD1 as D (6 bases). The CDR3 covers 12 residues. Deletions cut 6 bases from V and 5 bases from J, with 10 bases between. In germline, CDR1 is MNHNY, CDR2 SVGAGI (reference sequence). Written as DNA, the CDR3 is TGTGCCAGCAGCTCCAGGGGTGAGACCCAGTACTTC. Translation: CASSSRGETQYF.

This chain uses TRBV10-1 with TRBJ2-2; D ambiguous. This CDR3 has 11 residues. Trimming stripped 7 bases from V and 6 bases from J, with 6 bases between. The germline gives CDR1 WNHNN, CDR2 SYGVQD (reference sequence). CDR3 loop: CASTNSGELFF. As DNA, the CDR3 is TGCGCCAGCACAAACTCCGGGGAGCTGTTTTTT.

The chain uses TRBV19 and TRBJ1-5; 9 nucleotides agree with TRBD1. Germline V CDR1 and CDR2: LNHDA, SQIVND (reference sequence). This CDR3 is built from 14 residues. Trimming cost V 6 bases and J 4 bases; bases outside gene matches: 4. The CDR3 here is CASSRDRVNQPQHF. CDR3 in DNA: TGTGCCAGTAGCAGGGACAGGGTAAATCAGCCCCAGCATTTT.

The V call is TRBV7-9, the J call TRBJ2-1; the match to TRBD2 covers 8 bases. Germline V gene data show CDR1 as SEHNR and CDR2 as FQNEAQ (reference sequence). The CDR3 extends over 15 amino acids. V lost 2 bases to trimming and J lost 5 bases; unmatched junction nucleotides: 5. In DNA form, the CDR3 reads TGTGCCAGCAGCTTATACCCCGGGGGGGACAATGAGCAGTTCTTC. It codes for CASSLYPGGDNEQFF.